This T cell receptor (beta chain) is drawn from a study of CD8 T cells in ankylosing spondylitis. There are many counts of this clonotype. The antigen remains unidentified. Study results and limitations: Significant enrichment of disease-linked clones was reportedly seen in matched ankylosing spondylitis synovial fluid. What appeared characteristic of ankylosing spondylitis blood was a TCR beta motif of eight or nine highly homologous variants.

One entry per CDR3 protein results from TCRdb running MiXCR on the 5' RACE reads. The table records roughly 90,000 distinct CDR3 sequences, about 9% of them present only once. This CDR3 is built from 13 residues. V was cut by 4 bases and J by 5 bases, with 12 bases left in between. CDR1 MNHEY and CDR2 SVGEGT come from the germline V gene. Sequencing used blood, either unsorted or a sorted T cell fraction (not recorded which). The clonotype was recovered from a male donor with ankylosing spondylitis. The rearrangement links TRBV6-2 or TRBV6-3 to TRBJ2-7, with a possible D match to TRBD1 (6 bases). This CDR3 is CASSWVGQNEQYV. As DNA, the CDR3 is TGTGCCAGCAGTTGGGTTGGACAGAACGAGCAGTACGTC.